A few counts support the clone carrying this TCR beta chain. Its antigen is not known. This sample was taken from a study of T-cell memory formation after mild COVID-19. Study summary: TCR clustering was largely donor specific. Study conclusions and caveats: Balance between CD4 and CD8 was seen in clones contracting day 15 to 85, and a CD4+ lean was seen in later expanders. Cross-reactive memory seemingly joined, as some responding clones were found in pre-infection memory.

From 5'RACE with constant-segment primers came TCR alpha and TCR beta cDNA libraries that carried sample barcodes and UMIs. TCRdb ran MiXCR on the 5' RACE reads and lists one entry per CDR3 protein. This table holds around 430,000 distinct CDR3 sequences, approximately 16% found once. The CDR3 has 14 residues. The junction had 6 bases not matched to a gene; V was cut back by 3 bases and J by 4 bases. Germline CDR1 reads SGDLS; CDR2 reads YYNGEE. Sequencing used PBMCs or a T cell subset sorted from them (not recorded which). The TCR sequence derives from a man younger than 35 who had mild COVID-19 (a few samples of this study predate the infection). Cell type and time point are not known. V gene TRBV9 combines with J gene TRBJ2-5, with TRBD1 matching 7 bases. The CDR3 DNA is TGTGCCAGCAGCGATCGGGGACAGCCAGAGACCCAGTACTTC. It specifies CASSDRGQPETQYF.